This TCR beta chain stems from a study of control samples from healthy donors and cancer patients. Data came from immunoSEQ multiplex PCR; TCRdb stores just in-frame clones and leaves some out. The table has about 58,000 clones, around 95% seen once. In its sample, this clone was seen once. The material sequenced was blood. The TCR sequence derives from a man aged 25 to 45 in good health.

CDR3: CASSEYAGGARNTIYF. The CDR3 DNA reads as TGTGCCAGCAGTGAATACGCGGGAGGGGCTCGAAACACCATATATTTT. V and J are TRBV6-1 and TRBJ1-3; tentatively, D is TRBD1 (5 bases). The CDR3 spans 16 residues. From germline, CDR1 is MNHNS and CDR2 SASEGT. Trimming pared 2 bases from V and 5 bases from J, leaving 16 bases between.